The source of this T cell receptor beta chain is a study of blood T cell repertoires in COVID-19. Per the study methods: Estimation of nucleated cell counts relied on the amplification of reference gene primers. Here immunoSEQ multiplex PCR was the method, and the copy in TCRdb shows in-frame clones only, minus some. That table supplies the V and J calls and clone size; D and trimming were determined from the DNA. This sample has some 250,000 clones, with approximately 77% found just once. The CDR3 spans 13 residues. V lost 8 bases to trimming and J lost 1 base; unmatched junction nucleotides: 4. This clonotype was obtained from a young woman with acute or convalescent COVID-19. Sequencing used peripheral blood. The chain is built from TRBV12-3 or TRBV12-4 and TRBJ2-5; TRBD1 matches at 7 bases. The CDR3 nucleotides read TGTGCCAGCCGCCGGGACAGCCAAGAGACCCAGTACTTC. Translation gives CASRRDSQETQYF.